One sample yielded the 10 T cell receptor beta chains listed below, sequenced in a study of patients and donors after allogeneic stem cell transplantation (dated by TCRdb to the early 2020s). Receptor amplification or capture employed RT-PCR. Sequenced using a NextSeq 550. Clones were called with MiXCR by TCRdb after fastp trimmed the public reads at Q25, and only in-frame beta chains were retained. Rows are unified per CDR3 protein, each entry keeping the most common DNA and genes. This sample lists about 230,000 distinct CDR3 sequences; 13% to 15% were detected once. 11% of the sample is held by the ten biggest clonotypes. Input material: blood, either unsorted or a sorted T cell fraction (not recorded which). These receptors were taken from a human donor who was either an allogeneic HSCT recipient or a stem cell or donor lymphocyte infusion donor (not recorded which). It is not recorded whose cells these are; they may come from a transplant donor.

The chain is built from TRBV4-1 and TRBJ1-4; 8 nucleotides line up with TRBD1. The germline gives CDR1 MGHRA, CDR2 YSYEKL. V trimming: 1 base; J trimming: 4 bases; junction bases outside the gene matches: 8. There are 17 residues in the CDR3. The DNA of the CDR3 is TGCGCCAGCAGCCAAGGAGGCAGGGGGCGGCTTAATGAAAAACTGTTTTTT. It specifies CASSQGGRGRLNEKLFF.

Ten or more counts support this clonotype. V gene TRBV7-2 combines with J gene TRBJ2-5; 11 nucleotides line up with TRBD1. Looked up from germline, CDR1 is SGHTA and CDR2 is FQGNSA. This CDR3 spans 15 amino acids. Trimming removed 5 bases from V and 5 bases from J; junction bases left unmatched: 7. CDR3 nucleotides: TGTGCCAGCAGCGACCGGGGACAGGGGGTCGAGACCCAGTACTTC. Translating gives CASSDRGQGVETQYF. Together with reference TRBV7-2 and TRBJ2-5, the CDR3 gives the full variable domain: GAGVSQSPSNKVTEKGKDVELRCDPISGHTALYWYRQSLGQGLEFLIYFQGNSAPDKSGLPSDRFSAERTGGSVSTLTIQRTQQEDSAVYLCASSDRGQGVETQYFGPGTRLLVL.

This clonotype was picked up many times. The V and J genes are TRBV4-2 and TRBJ2-2, with D possibly being TRBD2 (5 bases). CDR3 length equals 16 residues. V lost 0 bases and J 6 bases, leaving 14 bases between the germline ends. The germline gives CDR1 LGHNA, CDR2 YNFKEQ. CDR3 coding DNA: TGTGCCAGCAGCCAAGAAAGCGGAGAATGGGCCGGGGAGCTGTTTTTT. It encodes CASSQESGEWAGELFF.

Of note for this clonotype: At one boundary the junction diverges from the germline segment, which might be a read error. The chain combines TRBV27 with TRBJ2-7, with D perhaps TRBD1 (7 bases). The CDR3 has 14 residues. Germline assignment: CDR1 MNHEY and CDR2 SMNVEV (reference sequence). CDR3: CASRGDGTAMEQYF. CDR3 bases: TGTGCTAGCAGGGGGGACGGGACAGCTATGGAGCAGTACTTC.

The sample holds a few counts of this clonotype. V is TRBV25-1 and J is TRBJ2-1; 7 bases agree with TRBD1. Looked up from germline, CDR1 is MGHDK and CDR2 is SYGVNS. Trimming removed 7 bases from V and 8 bases from J; junction bases left unmatched: 14. There are 15 residues in the CDR3. The CDR3: CASMPVRGLQDEQFF. CDR3 DNA sequence: TGTGCCAGCATGCCGGTAAGGGGGCTTCAGGATGAGCAGTTCTTC. Drawing the rest from reference TRBV25-1 and TRBJ2-1, the complete variable domain is EADIYQTPRYLVIGTGKKITLECSQTMGHDKMYWYQQDPGMELHLIHYSYGVNSTEKGDLSSESTVSRIRTEHFPLTLESARPSHTSQYLCASMPVRGLQDEQFFGPGTRLTVL.

This clonotype has ten or more counts. This chain links TRBV7-8 with TRBJ1-2; D might be TRBD1 (5 bases). V was clipped by 5 bases and J by 4 bases, with 17 bases between them. This CDR3 is 15 amino acids long. Per germline, CDR1 SGHVS and CDR2 FQNEAQ. The CDR3 coding sequence is TGTGCCAGCAGCCCCAACGCAGGGACCCTCTATGGCTACACCTTC. Translated: CASSPNAGTLYGYTF. The whole variable domain, filled in from reference TRBV7-8 and TRBJ1-2, reads GAGVSQSPRYKVAKRGQDVALRCDPISGHVSLFWYQQALGQGPEFLTYFQNEAQLDKSGLPSDRFFAERPEGSVSTLKIQRTQQEDSAVYLCASSPNAGTLYGYTFGSGTRLTVV.

Worth noting for this clonotype: The limits of the CDR3 on the DNA are not certain, so only TCRdb's listed CDR3 is given. The chain is built from TRBV7-6 and TRBJ1-2. The germline V gene has CDR1 SGHVS and CDR2 FNYEAQ. The CDR3 is 17 amino acids in total, end residues counted. This CDR3 is CASSLSPNPSVREGYTF.

This clonotype was found many times. The chain is built from TRBV4-1 and TRBJ1-1; tentatively, D is TRBD1 (5 bases). V gave up 0 bases and J gave up 0 bases, with 23 bases separating them. Germline V gene lookup returns CDR1 MGHRA and CDR2 YSYEKL. CDR3 length: 20 residues. Here the CDR3 reads CASSQDAGAQQIGMNTEAFF. The CDR3 DNA is TGCGCCAGCAGCCAAGATGCTGGGGCGCAACAGATAGGTATGAACACTGAAGCTTTCTTT.

This clonotype was seen more than once but under ten times. The V call is TRBV20-1, the J call TRBJ2-2; the match to TRBD2 covers 10 bases. Germline CDR1 and CDR2: DFQATT and SNEGSKA (reference sequence). The CDR3 runs 16 residues. With 2 bases clipped from V and 3 bases from J, the junction kept 6 bases outside the gene matches. CDR3 loop: CSARPWTSGYTGELFF. The CDR3 DNA reads as TGCAGTGCTAGACCCTGGACTAGCGGATACACCGGGGAGCTGTTTTTT.

This clonotype was seen a few times. V usage is TRBV3-1 and J usage is TRBJ2-7; D call uncertain. The CDR3 is 11 amino acids. Germline CDR1 reads LGHDT; CDR2 reads YNNKEL (reference sequence). Trimming removed 5 bases from V and 4 bases from J, with 6 bases in between. The CDR3 protein is CASSDKYEQYF. CDR3 sequence (DNA): TGTGCCAGCAGCGATAAATACGAGCAGTACTTC.